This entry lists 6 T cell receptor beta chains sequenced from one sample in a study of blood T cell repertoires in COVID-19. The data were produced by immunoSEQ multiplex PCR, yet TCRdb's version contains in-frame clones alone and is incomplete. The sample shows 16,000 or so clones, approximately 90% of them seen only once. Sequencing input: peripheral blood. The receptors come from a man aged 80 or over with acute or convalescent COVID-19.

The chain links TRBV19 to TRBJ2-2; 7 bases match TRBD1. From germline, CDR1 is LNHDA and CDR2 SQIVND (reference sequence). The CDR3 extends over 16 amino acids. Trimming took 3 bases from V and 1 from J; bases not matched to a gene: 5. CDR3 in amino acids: CASSIENRGNTGELFF. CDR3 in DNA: TGTGCCAGTAGTATCGAGAACAGGGGGAACACCGGGGAGCTGTTTTTT.

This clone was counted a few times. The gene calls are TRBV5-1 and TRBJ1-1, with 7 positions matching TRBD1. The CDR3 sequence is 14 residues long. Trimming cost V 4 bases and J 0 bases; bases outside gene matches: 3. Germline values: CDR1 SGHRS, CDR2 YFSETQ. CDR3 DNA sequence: TGCGCCAGCAGCCCCGGGACAGTGAACACTGAAGCTTTCTTT. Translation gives CASSPGTVNTEAFF.

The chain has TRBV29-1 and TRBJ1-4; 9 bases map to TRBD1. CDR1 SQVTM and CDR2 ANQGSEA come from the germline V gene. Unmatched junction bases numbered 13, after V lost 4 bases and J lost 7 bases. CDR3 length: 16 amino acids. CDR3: CSVAPWTGDEGEKLFF. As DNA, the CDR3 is TGCAGCGTTGCCCCCTGGACAGGGGATGAAGGTGAAAAACTGTTTTTT.

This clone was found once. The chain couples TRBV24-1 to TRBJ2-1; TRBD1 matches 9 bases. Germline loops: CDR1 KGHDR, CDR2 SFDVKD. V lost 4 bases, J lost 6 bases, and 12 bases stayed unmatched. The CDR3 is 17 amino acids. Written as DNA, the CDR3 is TGTGCCACCAGTGACCATCCCGGGACAGGGACCCCCAATGAGCAGTTCTTC. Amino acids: CATSDHPGTGTPNEQFF.

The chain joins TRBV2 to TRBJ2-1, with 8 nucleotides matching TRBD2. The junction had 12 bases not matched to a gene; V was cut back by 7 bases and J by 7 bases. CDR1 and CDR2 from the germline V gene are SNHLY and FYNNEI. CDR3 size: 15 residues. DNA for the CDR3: TGTGCCAGCAAGGGTGTGGCTAGCGGGTCGAATGAGCAGTTCTTC. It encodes CASKGVASGSNEQFF.

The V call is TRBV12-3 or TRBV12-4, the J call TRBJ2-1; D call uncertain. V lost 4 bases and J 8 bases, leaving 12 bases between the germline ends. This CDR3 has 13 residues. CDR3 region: CASSSYDSHEQFF. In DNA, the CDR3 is TGTGCCAGCAGTTCCTATGATAGCCATGAGCAGTTCTTC.